This T cell receptor (beta chain) derives from a study of vaccination and CD4 T cells after COVID-19. The Oncomine TCR Beta short-read assay sequenced DNA from cultured CD4+ T cells. MiXCR, applied by TCRdb to the PCR reads, yields one record per CDR3 protein. The table lists about 18,000 distinct CDR3 sequences, 50% to 60% of them singletons, with over 5% in the top ten. J gave up 8 bases and V 6 bases, and 8 bases lay outside the gene matches. Germline V lookup: CDR1 DFQATT, CDR2 SNEGSKA (reference sequence). CDR3 size: 13 residues. Study conclusions and caveats: Sampling was limited to relatively few convalescent patients, with no early post-infection timepoints studied.

The treatment denotes: roughly 10-day PBMC culture with coronavirus spike peptide pools or control peptides (ViraFEST assay). ViraFEST grew antigen-specific T cells using peptide pools, then sequenced TCRs. This clonotype showed up just a few times. Its antigen is unknown. Material: CD4+ T cells from blood, cultured in vitro, obtained before SARS-CoV-2 vaccination. The rearrangement uses TRBV20-1 and TRBJ1-3, with 9 bases fitting TRBD1. This TCR derives from a human donor who had recovered from COVID-19. CDR3 in amino acids: CSALRDRADTIYF. CDR3 coding DNA: TGCAGTGCCCTACGGGACAGGGCAGACACCATATATTTT.